The 2 T cell receptor beta chains presented below share a single source sample, sequenced in a study of cytomegalovirus exposure and HLA in healthy donors. PCR employed 60 Vbeta and 13 Jbeta primers. Sequenced by immunoSEQ multiplex PCR; TCRdb stores in-frame clones only, minus some. The sample has some 71,000 clones, and its top ten clones hold approximately 1.6%. The sample taken for sequencing was PBMCs. These receptors came from a woman under 40 in good health and CMV-seronegative.

This chain links TRBV18 with TRBJ1-1; no clear D. The CDR3 is 16 amino acids. Germline CDR1 is KGHSH and CDR2 is LQKENI. Trimming left V 6 bases short and J 1 base short, with 18 bases between. The CDR3 loop reads CASSPSVWAENTEAFF. The CDR3 region has the DNA TGTGCCAGCTCGCCGTCCGTTTGGGCCGAGAACACTGAAGCTTTCTTT.

This chain links TRBV6-5 with TRBJ1-1; D call uncertain. The V end lost 0 bases, the J end lost 5 bases, and 4 bases lay between the germline ends. Per the germline V gene, CDR1 is MNHEY and CDR2 is SVGAGI. The length of the CDR3 is 12 residues. CDR3 nucleotides: TGTGCCAGCAGTTACTCCAGAACTGAAGCTTTCTTT. Translated: CASSYSRTEAFF.